Listed below are T cell receptor beta chains from one sample, sequenced in a study of regulatory T cells in long-lasting Graves disease. MiXCR, run by TCRdb on the multiplex PCR reads, gives a single entry per CDR3 protein. The sample lists about 540,000 distinct CDR3 sequences, approximately 13% occurring once. The sample was also linked to a second study, of T cells in Graves' hyperthyroidism and ophthalmopathy.

The material sequenced was peripheral blood mononuclear cells (PBMCs), taken at new diagnosis, from a patient treated with antithyroid drugs. These receptor sequences come from a man younger than 40 with Graves disease. Both conserved end residues are part of each CDR3. A D gene is named only where the DNA matches it firmly. Rows give clone size only sometimes, using once, few, many, or a class for an expanded clone.

V gene: TRBV7-3
J gene: TRBJ2-1
D gene: TRBD1
clone size: -
CDR3 protein: CASSQRQGDGWQFF
CDR3 DNA: TGCGCCAGCAGCCAGAGACAGGGGGACGGGTGGCAGTTCTTC

V gene: TRBV6-2/TRBV6-3
J gene: TRBJ2-5
D gene: -
clone size: -
CDR3 protein: CASTGLAETQYF
CDR3 DNA: TGTGCCAGCACCGGGCTAGCGGAGACCCAGTACTTC

V gene: TRBV20-1
J gene: TRBJ2-3
D gene: TRBD2
clone size: many
CDR3 protein: CSATPTSGRASDTQYF
CDR3 DNA: TGCAGTGCTACTCCGACTAGCGGGAGGGCCTCAGATACGCAGTATTTT

V gene: TRBV6-1
J gene: TRBJ1-1
D gene: -
clone size: many
CDR3 protein: CASNPIGTNMNTEAFF
CDR3 DNA: TGTGCCAGCAACCCGATAGGGACAAACATGAACACTGAAGCTTTCTTT

V gene: TRBV4-1
J gene: TRBJ2-5
D gene: -
clone size: few
CDR3 protein: CASSQDGSGQETQYF
CDR3 DNA: TGCGCCAGCAGCCAAGATGGGAGCGGACAGGAGACCCAGTACTTC

V gene: TRBV27
J gene: TRBJ2-1
D gene: TRBD2
clone size: many
CDR3 protein: CATTRLAGDNEQFF
CDR3 DNA: TGTGCCACTACGAGACTAGCGGGGGACAATGAGCAGTTCTTC

V gene: TRBV5-1
J gene: TRBJ2-7
D gene: TRBD2
clone size: -
CDR3 protein: CASSLGLAGPLGAYEQYF
CDR3 DNA: TGCGCCAGCAGCTTGGGGCTAGCGGGCCCACTCGGGGCCTACGAGCAGTACTTC

V gene: TRBV7-8
J gene: TRBJ2-7
D gene: -
clone size: -
CDR3 protein: CASSLGAGVSYEQYF
CDR3 DNA: TGTGCCAGCAGCTTAGGAGCGGGCGTATCCTACGAGCAGTACTTC

V gene: TRBV29-1
J gene: TRBJ2-5
D gene: -
clone size: -
CDR3 protein: CSAILADLYQETQYF
CDR3 DNA: TGCAGCGCAATACTAGCAGATCTGTACCAAGAGACCCAGTACTTC

V gene: TRBV11-3
J gene: TRBJ2-7
D gene: TRBD2
clone size: -
CDR3 protein: CASSPLGGSSYEQYF
CDR3 DNA: TGCGCCAGCAGTCCTCTGGGGGGGAGCTCCTACGAGCAGTACTTC